A single TCR beta chain is shown here with its context. A single record per CDR3 protein comes from TCRdb applying MiXCR to the 5' RACE reads. The table lists over 55,000 distinct CDR3 sequences, about 28% of them singletons. Germline-derived CDR1 and CDR2 are SGHTA and FQGNSA. This CDR3 comprises 15 residues. V gave up 5 bases and J gave up 3 bases; unmatched junction bases: 7. The chain carries TRBV7-2 and TRBJ1-3; 7 positions agree with TRBD1. The TCR comes from a female donor with breast cancer. Specimen: tumor-infiltrating memory CD4+ T cells sorted from the breast tumor. Documented subset: memory CD4+ T cells, CD4+CD45RO+CD25-. The DNA of the CDR3 is TGTGCCAGCAGCCGACAGGGTAACAGTGGAAACACCATATATTTT. The encoded protein is CASSRQGNSGNTIYF.